This TCR beta chain was obtained from a study of identical twins. This clonotype was observed a few times. A single record per CDR3 protein comes from TCRdb applying MiXCR to the 5' RACE reads. The sample yields roughly 1,500,000 distinct CDR3 sequences, about 31% seen once. The V segment lost 0 bases and the J segment 6 bases; nucleotides outside the gene matches: 2. The CDR3 is made up of 15 amino acids. In germline, CDR1 is MDHEN, CDR2 SYDVKM. This chain links TRBV28 with TRBJ2-1; 10 nucleotides line up with TRBD1. Sequences were obtained from cord blood. The sequence was collected from a newborn girl in good health. The CDR3 here is CASSLWGQGINEQFF. For the CDR3, the DNA is TGTGCCAGCAGTTTATGGGGACAGGGGATCAATGAGCAGTTCTTC. Based on the CDR3 plus reference TRBV28 and TRBJ2-1, the full variable domain is DVKVTQSSRYLVKRTGEKVFLECVQDMDHENMFWYRQDPGLGLRLIYFSYDVKMKEKGDIPEGYSVSREKKERFSLILESASTNQTSMYLCASSLWGQGINEQFFGPGTRLTVL.